This T cell receptor beta chain was sequenced in a study of early T cells in non-severe SARS-CoV-2 infection. Study as a whole: The sequenced material was bulk RNA from unsorted whole blood, and its chains were unpaired. Study results and limitations: Anti-spike CD8 specificities were favored by VDJdb matching, whose results missed private and CD4 specificities.

This clonotype was counted between two and nine times. Its matching antigen is unknown. Individual cDNA molecules received unique molecular identifiers during library preparation. In TCRdb, the 5' RACE reads were re-called with MiXCR into one record per CDR3 protein. The sample shows 20,000 to 25,000 distinct CDR3 sequences, 3.5% to 5.5% of them seen only once. CDR3 length: 13 amino acids. Germline values: CDR1 MNHNY, CDR2 SVGAGI (reference sequence). V dropped 8 bases and J dropped 3 bases, with 13 bases sitting between them. This rearrangement joins TRBV6-6 to TRBJ1-1; the D gene is possibly TRBD1 (5 bases). This clonotype was sampled from an adult who was a healthcare worker with PCR-confirmed SARS-CoV-2 infection or an uninfected control (not recorded which). Sequencing used whole blood. This chain's CDR3 is CASGGVQDTEAFF. The CDR3 nucleotides are TGTGCCAGCGGGGGGGTGCAGGACACTGAAGCTTTCTTT.